The rows below give T cell receptor beta chains drawn from one sample of a study of blood T cell repertoires in COVID-19. Sequencing was performed with immunoSEQ multiplex PCR; in TCRdb, only in-frame clones are kept and a portion is missing. The sample has tens of thousands of clones, approximately 90% seen once. Sequencing used peripheral blood. The receptors come from a human donor in a cohort sampled during active COVID-19. Each CDR3 is given with its conserved first and last residue. The order of the fields is clone size, D gene, V gene, CDR3 length, J gene, CDR3 protein, CDR3 DNA. The D gene is left open where the match is weak. A clone size is listed for some rows: how often the clone was seen (once, few, many), or a class if it is expanded.

-,-,TRBV23-1,18,TRBJ1-1,CASSQRLGSYRPRTEAFF,TGCGCCAGCAGTCAACGGCTGGGATCCTACAGGCCTCGCACTGAAGCTTTCTTT
-,TRBD2,TRBV6-5,13,TRBJ2-3,CASQTSRTDTQYF,TGTGCCAGCCAGACTAGCAGGACAGATACGCAGTATTTT
-,TRBD1,TRBV6-5,16,TRBJ2-5,CASSYSNRGVGETQYF,TGTGCCAGCAGTTACTCGAACAGGGGAGTAGGGGAGACCCAGTACTTC
-,-,TRBV5-1,12,TRBJ2-3,CASRTGMDTQYF,TGCGCCAGCAGAACAGGGATGGATACGCAGTATTTT
-,TRBD1,TRBV7-8,15,TRBJ2-3,CASSPQTGWKDTQYF,TGTGCCAGCAGCCCTCAGACAGGGTGGAAAGATACGCAGTATTTT
-,-,TRBV21-1,15,TRBJ2-1,CASSTGHPRDNEQFF,TGTGCCAGCAGCACCGGACACCCAAGGGACAATGAGCAGTTCTTC
-,-,TRBV21-1,18,TRBJ2-1,CASSKALCEGAEYNEQFF,TGTGCCAGCAGCAAAGCGCTTTGCGAGGGGGCGGAATACAATGAGCAGTTCTTC
-,-,TRBV2,14,TRBJ1-4,CASIIPGHSEKLFF,TGTGCCAGCATCATCCCGGGACATAGCGAAAAACTGTTTTTT
-,-,TRBV23-1,13,TRBJ2-5,CASWVLPGETQYF,TGCGCCAGCTGGGTGCTTCCCGGGGAGACCCAGTACTTC
-,TRBD1,TRBV16,16,TRBJ1-5,CASSHGQGLGNQPQHF,TGTGCCAGCAGCCATGGACAGGGATTAGGAAATCAGCCCCAGCATTTT
-,TRBD1,TRBV19,13,TRBJ2-1,CASSRQGAYEQFF,TGTGCCAGTAGTCGACAGGGGGCATATGAGCAGTTCTTC
-,TRBD2,TRBV6-5,15,TRBJ2-1,CASRSRSGGVYEQFF,TGTGCCAGCAGATCTCGGAGCGGGGGGGTCTATGAGCAGTTCTTC
-,-,TRBV18,15,TRBJ1-2,CASSPPGTANYGYTF,TGTGCCAGCTCACCACCTGGCACAGCTAACTATGGCTACACCTTC
-,-,TRBV25-1,16,TRBJ2-3,CASSESRTGSTDTQYF,TGTGCCAGCAGTGAATCAAGGACGGGGAGCACAGATACGCAGTATTTT
-,TRBD1,TRBV28,15,TRBJ2-3,CASSTPGGATDTQYF,TGTGCCAGCAGTACACCAGGGGGCGCGACAGATACGCAGTATTTT
-,TRBD1,TRBV7-3,18,TRBJ1-2,CASSLGLGTGEGVGGYTF,TGTGCCAGCAGCTTGGGTCTCGGGACAGGGGAAGGGGTGGGTGGCTACACCTTC
-,-,TRBV18,16,TRBJ2-7,CASSPPNPSYAYEQYF,TGTGCCAGCTCACCACCAAATCCATCCTACGCCTACGAGCAGTACTTC
-,TRBD1,TRBV6-5,14,TRBJ1-2,CARRNRGLGYGYTF,TGTGCCAGGAGAAACAGGGGTTTGGGTTATGGCTACACCTTC
-,-,TRBV6-5,11,TRBJ2-7,CASSNRVEQYF,TGTGCCAGCAGTAACAGGGTCGAGCAGTACTTC
-,TRBD1,TRBV5-1,14,TRBJ1-2,CASSATGVGNGYTF,TGCGCCAGCAGCGCGACAGGGGTTGGTAACGGCTACACCTTC
-,-,TRBV6-1,15,TRBJ2-5,CASSEHGRDGETQYF,TGTGCCAGCAGTGAACATGGCAGGGATGGGGAGACCCAGTACTTC
-,TRBD2,TRBV7-9,17,TRBJ2-1,CASRLVASGNSYNEQFF,TGTGCCAGCAGGTTAGTGGCTAGCGGGAACTCCTACAATGAGCAGTTCTTC
-,-,TRBV6-5,15,TRBJ2-3,CASSYVSQSTDTQYF,TGTGCCAGCAGTTACGTTTCACAGAGCACAGATACGCAGTATTTT
few,TRBD2,TRBV27,16,TRBJ2-7,CASSLSVGGGTHEQYF,TGTGCCAGCAGTTTATCTGTCGGCGGGGGTACCCACGAGCAGTACTTC
-,TRBD1,TRBV3-1/TRBV3-2,15,TRBJ2-1,CASSQTGTPYNEQFF,TGTGCCAGCAGTCAGACAGGGACCCCCTACAATGAGCAGTTCTTC
-,-,TRBV7-9,14,TRBJ1-1,CASSPTEMNTEAFF,TGTGCCAGCAGCCCGACAGAAATGAACACTGAAGCTTTCTTT
-,-,TRBV7-2,15,TRBJ1-5,CASSAGGVGNQPQHF,TGTGCCAGCAGCGCAGGCGGGGTCGGCAATCAGCCCCAGCATTTT